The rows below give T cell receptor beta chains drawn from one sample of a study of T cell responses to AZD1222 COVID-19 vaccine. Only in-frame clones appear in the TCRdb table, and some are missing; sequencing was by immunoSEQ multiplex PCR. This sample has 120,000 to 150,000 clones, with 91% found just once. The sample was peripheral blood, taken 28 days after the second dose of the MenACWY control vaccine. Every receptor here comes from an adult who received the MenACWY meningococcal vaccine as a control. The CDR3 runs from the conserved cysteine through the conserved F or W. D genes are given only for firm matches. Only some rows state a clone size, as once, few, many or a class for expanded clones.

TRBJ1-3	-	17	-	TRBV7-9	CASSKRAQAAGGNTIYF	TGTGCCAGCAGCAAACGGGCGCAGGCGGCGGGTGGAAACACCATATATTTT
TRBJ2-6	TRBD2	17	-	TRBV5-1	CASSPGLVISGANVLTF	TGCGCCAGCAGCCCGGGACTAGTGATCTCTGGGGCCAACGTCCTGACTTTC
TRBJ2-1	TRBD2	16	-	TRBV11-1	CASSLQGGGRYNEQFF	TGTGCCAGCAGCTTACAAGGCGGGGGGCGATACAATGAGCAGTTCTTC
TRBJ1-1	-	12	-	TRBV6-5	CASSRSRTEAFF	TGTGCCAGCTCCCGGAGCCGCACTGAAGCTTTCTTT
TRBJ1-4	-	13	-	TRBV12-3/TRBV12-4	CASSRQDGEKLFF	TGTGCCAGCAGCCGTCAGGATGGGGAAAAACTGTTTTTT
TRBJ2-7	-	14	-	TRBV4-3	CASSRNGDSYEQYF	TGCGCCAGCAGCCGGAACGGTGACTCCTACGAGCAGTACTTC
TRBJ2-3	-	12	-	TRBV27	CASTGMGDTQYF	TGTGCCAGCACAGGGATGGGGGATACGCAGTATTTT
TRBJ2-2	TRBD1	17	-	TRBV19	CASSIGTGGANTGELFF	TGTGCCAGTAGTATAGGGACAGGGGGCGCGAACACCGGGGAGCTGTTTTTT
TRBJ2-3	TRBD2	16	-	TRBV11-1	CASSIIAGGLTDTQYF	TGTGCCAGCAGCATAATAGCGGGGGGGTTGACAGATACGCAGTATTTT
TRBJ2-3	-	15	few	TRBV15	CATSRGGGGTDTQYF	TGTGCCACCAGCAGAGGAGGGGGAGGCACAGATACGCAGTATTTT
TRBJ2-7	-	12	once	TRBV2	CASSRDNYEQYF	TGTGCCAGCAGCCGGGACAACTACGAGCAGTACTTC
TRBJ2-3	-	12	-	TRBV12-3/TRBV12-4	CASSFYSHTQYF	TGTGCCAGCAGTTTTTACTCTCATACGCAGTATTTT
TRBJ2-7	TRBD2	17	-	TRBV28	CASNQKGLARTSHEQYF	TGTGCCAGCAATCAAAAGGGACTAGCGAGGACATCCCACGAGCAGTACTTC
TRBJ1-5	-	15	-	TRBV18	CASSPPGLNNQPQHF	TGTGCCAGCTCACCACCAGGGCTTAACAATCAGCCCCAGCATTTT
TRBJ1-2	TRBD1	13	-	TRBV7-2	CASSSRDRDGYTF	TGTGCCAGCAGCTCCCGGGACAGGGATGGCTACACCTTC
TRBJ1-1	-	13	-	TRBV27	CASSFSRNTEAFF	TGTGCCAGCAGTTTTTCCAGGAACACTGAAGCTTTCTTT
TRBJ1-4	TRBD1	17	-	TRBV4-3	CASSQGGTGGRNEKLFF	TGCGCCAGCAGCCAAGGGGGGACAGGGGGACGGAATGAAAAACTGTTTTTT
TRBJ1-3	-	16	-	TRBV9	CASSAQESGSGNTIYF	TGTGCCAGCAGCGCCCAGGAGTCGGGCTCTGGAAACACCATATATTTT
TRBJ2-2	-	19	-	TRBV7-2	CASSLAQTRKGRDTGELFF	TGTGCCAGCAGCTTAGCCCAGACTAGAAAGGGAAGGGACACCGGGGAGCTGTTTTTT
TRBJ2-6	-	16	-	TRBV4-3	CASSQDSVSGANVLTF	TGCGCCAGCAGCCAAGACTCAGTCTCTGGGGCCAACGTCCTGACTTTC
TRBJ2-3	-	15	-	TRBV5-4	CASTVAGESTDTQYF	TGTGCCAGCACTGTTGCGGGCGAGAGCACAGATACGCAGTATTTT
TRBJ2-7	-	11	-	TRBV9	CASSVGDEQYF	TGTGCCAGCAGCGTAGGGGACGAGCAGTACTTC
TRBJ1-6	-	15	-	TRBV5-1	CASSLVQGNNSPLHF	TGCGCCAGCAGCTTGGTGCAGGGGAACAATTCACCCCTCCACTTT
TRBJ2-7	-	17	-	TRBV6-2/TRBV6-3	CASSSPIGGGGTYEQYF	TGTGCCAGCAGTTCCCCTATCGGTGGGGGAGGTACCTACGAGCAGTACTTC
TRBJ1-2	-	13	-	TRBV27	CASSGGTHWGYTF	TGTGCCAGCAGTGGCGGGACACATTGGGGCTACACCTTC
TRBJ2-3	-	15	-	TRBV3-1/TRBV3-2	CASSQRGEGTDTQYF	TGTGCCAGCAGCCAACGAGGAGAGGGCACAGATACGCAGTATTTT